One and the same sample provided the 4 T cell receptor beta chains below, sequenced in a study of T-cell memory formation after mild COVID-19. TCRdb reprocessed the 5' RACE reads with MiXCR, giving one entry per CDR3 protein. The profile covers roughly 80,000 distinct CDR3 sequences, with more than 20% appearing a single time and roughly 39% taken by the ten largest. Specimen: PBMCs or a T cell subset sorted from them (not recorded which). The source of these receptors is a man aged 18 to 35 who had mild COVID-19 (a few samples of this study predate the infection). Cell type and time point are not known.

This clonotype was detected a few times. This rearrangement joins TRBV27 to TRBJ2-7; D assignment may be TRBD1 or TRBD2 (6 bases each). Germline loops: CDR1 MNHEY, CDR2 SMNVEV (reference sequence). V was clipped by 0 bases and J by 5 bases, with 11 bases between them. CDR3 length: 14 amino acids. The CDR3 coding sequence is TGTGCCAGCAGTTTATCTTACGGGGGCGACGAGCAGTACTTC. Translation: CASSLSYGGDEQYF.

In its sample, this clonotype was seen a few times. The chain has TRBV6-6 and TRBJ1-5; a weak D match, TRBD1 (6 bases). This CDR3 has 15 residues. Trimming pared 7 bases from V and 2 bases from J, leaving 15 bases between. The V gene's germline CDR1 is MNHNY and CDR2 SVGAGI (reference sequence). The CDR3 coding sequence is TGTGCCAGCAACAACGGCAGGGGAGGCAATCAGCCCCAGCATTTT. Encoded protein: CASNNGRGGNQPQHF.

The sample holds many counts of this clonotype. The chain links TRBV12-3 or TRBV12-4 to TRBJ1-5; a weak D match, TRBD1 (6 bases). The CDR3 totals 13 residues. V gave up 8 bases and J gave up 5 bases, with 13 bases separating them. CDR3 coding DNA: TGTGCCAGCCAGGGGACGGCTTATCAGCCCCAGCATTTT. Amino acid sequence: CASQGTAYQPQHF.

The table lists this clonotype with many counts. This chain joins TRBV6-4 and TRBJ2-2, with TRBD1 identical over 9 bases. The CDR3 extends over 17 amino acids. Germline V gene sequence: CDR1 MRHNA, CDR2 SNTAGT. J gave up 6 bases and V 0 bases, and 8 bases lay outside the gene matches. The CDR3 loop reads CASSDSTEQGAAGELFF. CDR3 coding DNA: TGTGCCAGCAGTGACTCGACCGAACAGGGGGCGGCCGGGGAGCTGTTTTTT.